These 28 T cell receptor beta chains were sequenced from one sample in a study of regulatory T cells in long-lasting Graves disease. Described time point: persistent/refractory GD, antithyroid drugs over 5 years with positive TRAb. Preparation of the TCR library used RNA extracted from PBMCs. Researchers made TCR beta libraries by using iRepertoire HTBI primers and running Arm-PCR on CDR3 regions. TCRdb recomputed calls from the multiplex PCR reads with MiXCR, one row per CDR3 protein. This sample has some 370,000 distinct CDR3 sequences, with more than 20% found just once. Material: peripheral blood mononuclear cells (PBMCs), obtained when the disease was refractory, from a patient treated with antithyroid drugs. The source is a female donor with Graves disease.

The genes are TRBV20-1 and TRBJ2-7, with D perhaps matching TRBD2 (5 bases). Trimming pared 6 bases from V and 0 bases from J, leaving 12 bases between. The CDR3 spans 13 residues. Germline V lookup: CDR1 DFQATT, CDR2 SNEGSKA (reference sequence). The DNA of the CDR3 is TGCAGTGCCCCCGACTACACCTCCTACGAGCAGTACTTC. Translating it yields CSAPDYTSYEQYF.

V and J are TRBV7-2 and TRBJ2-2; D might be TRBD1 or TRBD2, each matching 5 bases. The germline V gene encodes CDR1 SGHTA and CDR2 FQGNSA. V dropped 3 bases and J dropped 6 bases, with 14 bases sitting between them. The CDR3 consists of 15 residues. CDR3 nucleotides: TGTGCCAGCAGCTTCCGGGACGGGCTCCCCGGGGAGCTGTTTTTT. This codes for CASSFRDGLPGELFF.

This clonotype was recorded many times. The chain joins TRBV18 to TRBJ1-1; D remains unclear. Germline CDR1 and CDR2: KGHSH and LQKENI. The CDR3 extends over 13 amino acids. The V gene lost 3 bases and the J gene lost 2 bases, with 7 bases spanning the gap. The CDR3 nucleotides are TGTGCCAGCTCACCTCCCGTAAACACTGAAGCTTTCTTT. It yields the protein CASSPPVNTEAFF.

The CDR3 loop is CASSFLSTETNYGYTF. Written as DNA, the CDR3 is TGTGCCAGCAGTTTTCTTAGTACAGAAACTAACTATGGCTACACCTTC. The chain couples TRBV27 to TRBJ1-2; D unclear. The V and J ends lost 3 bases and 0 bases respectively, with 14 bases between them. Germline CDR1 reads MNHEY; CDR2 reads SMNVEV (reference sequence). The CDR3 sequence is 16 residues long.

In regard to this clonotype: Possible read error: a much larger clone is one base away. The V and J genes are TRBV28 and TRBJ1-5; 10 bases match TRBD1. V dropped 5 bases and J dropped 3; count of bases not matched to a gene: 7. Per germline, CDR1 MDHEN and CDR2 SYDVKM. The CDR3 consists of 16 residues. This CDR3 is CASSTQTGGDNQPQHF. CDR3 bases: TGTGCCAGCAGTACACAGACAGGGGGCGACAATCAGCCCCAGCATTTT. Combining the CDR3 with reference TRBV28 and TRBJ1-5 gives the whole variable domain DVKVTQSSRYLVKRTGEKVFLECVQDMDHENMFWYRQDPGLGLRLIYFSYDVKMKEKGDIPEGYSVSREKKERFSLILESASTNQTSMYLCASSTQTGGDNQPQHFGDGTRLSIL.

This clonotype has at least ten counts. V usage is TRBV20-1 and J usage is TRBJ1-5, with D possibly TRBD1 on 6 matching bases. The CDR3 is 14 amino acids. Trimming took off 6 bases at V and 2 bases at J, with 14 bases between the two ends. Germline V gene sequence: CDR1 DFQATT, CDR2 SNEGSKA (reference sequence). The CDR3 here is CSAKQGGGNQPQHF. CDR3 bases: TGCAGTGCCAAACAGGGTGGCGGCAATCAGCCCCAGCATTTT.

This clonotype has a count of ten or more. CDR3 loop: CASSFAVTSGSGWTQYF. The CDR3, as DNA: TGTGCCAGCAGCTTTGCGGTCACTAGCGGGTCCGGGTGGACCCAGTACTTC. This chain links TRBV5-6 with TRBJ2-5; TRBD2 aligns across 9 bases. CDR3 length equals 17 residues. The germline gives CDR1 SGHDT, CDR2 YYEEEE. V gave up 2 bases and J gave up 7 bases; unmatched junction bases: 15.

The table lists this clonotype with many counts. The chain is built from TRBV2 and TRBJ1-1; D is possibly TRBD1 (6 bases). V was trimmed by 3 bases and J by 3 bases, leaving 8 bases between them. The CDR3 extends over 13 amino acids. Germline loops: CDR1 SNHLY, CDR2 FYNNEI. CDR3 in DNA: TGTGCCAGCAGTGAGGACAGATACACTGAAGCTTTCTTT. Translating it yields CASSEDRYTEAFF.

In its sample, this clonotype was seen a few times. The chain couples TRBV5-1 to TRBJ1-1; 12 bases line up with TRBD1. CDR3 length: 15 amino acids. The V and J ends lost 4 bases and 5 bases, in that order; junction bases with no gene match: 6. From germline, CDR1 is SGHRS and CDR2 YFSETQ. The DNA for the CDR3 is TGCGCCAGCAGCCTGGGACAGGGGGCGAGAACTGAAGCTTTCTTT. This sequence encodes CASSLGQGARTEAFF. Using reference TRBV5-1 and TRBJ1-1 for the parts outside the CDR3, the full variable domain is KAGVTQTPRYLIKTRGQQVTLSCSPISGHRSVSWYQQTPGQGLQFLFEYFSETQRNKGNFPGRFSGRQFSNSRSEMNVSTLELGDSALYLCASSLGQGARTEAFFGQGTRLTVV.

This clonotype showed up many times. The V and J genes are TRBV2 and TRBJ1-1; 7 bases are shared with TRBD1. CDR1 is SNHLY, CDR2 FYNNEI, per germline. The ends lost 5 bases at V and 5 bases at J; junction bases unmatched: 8. There are 14 residues in the CDR3. The CDR3 coding sequence is TGTGCCAGCAGTAAGAAAAACAGGGGTACTGAAGCTTTCTTT. Encoded protein: CASSKKNRGTEAFF.

Comments on this clonotype: This may come from a read error, since a much larger clone is one base off. This sequence joins TRBV30 and TRBJ1-6, with 7 nucleotides matching TRBD1. Germline V gives CDR1 GTSNPN, CDR2 SVGIG (reference sequence). The CDR3 is 14 residues long. The CDR3 protein is CASSAGQRSSPLHF. CDR3 bases: TGTGCCTCGAGTGCGGGACAGCGGAGTTCACCCCTCCACTTT.

This clonotype has at least ten counts. The V gene is TRBV7-2, the J gene TRBJ1-4; D not certain. The length of the CDR3 is 14 residues. V shed 1 base and J shed 5 bases, with 8 bases lying between them. Germline lookup yields CDR1 SGHTA and CDR2 FQGNSA. This CDR3 reads CASSLGGRNEKLFF. CDR3 DNA sequence: TGTGCCAGCAGCTTAGGGGGAAGGAATGAAAAACTGTTTTTT.

This clonotype was counted many times. This sequence joins TRBV6-9 and TRBJ2-5; tentatively, D is TRBD2 (6 bases). CDR3 length: 14 residues. Germline CDR1 reads MNHGY; CDR2 reads SVAAGI. V lost 3 bases and J 7 bases, leaving 15 bases between the germline ends. CDR3 coding DNA: TGTGCCAGCAGTTACCATAGCGGTGTAGGGACCCAGTACTTC. Its protein product is CASSYHSGVGTQYF.

This clonotype occurred many times. The V call is TRBV7-2, the J call TRBJ2-2, with D hard to call. Trimming shortened V by 5 bases and J by 4 bases, and 11 bases separated the two germline ends. Looked up from germline, CDR1 is SGHTA and CDR2 is FQGNSA. This CDR3 spans 14 amino acids. CDR3 bases: TGTGCCAGCAGCCCTACAGCTTCCACCGGGGAGCTGTTTTTT. It yields the protein CASSPTASTGELFF.

This clonotype was picked up a small number of times. The gene calls are TRBV6-5 and TRBJ1-1; D is unclear. The CDR3 length is 13 residues. Between the trimmed V and J ends, which lost 2 bases and 6 bases, there was a span of 10 bases. CDR1 and CDR2 from the germline V gene are MNHEY and SVGAGI. This CDR3 reads CASSYTGLAEAFF. For the CDR3, the DNA is TGTGCCAGCAGTTACACCGGCCTTGCTGAAGCTTTCTTT.

This clonotype was counted ten times or more. This chain links TRBV11-2 with TRBJ1-1; tentative D call: TRBD1 (6 bases). V lost 6 bases and J lost 3, with 17 bases in between. CDR1 is SGHAT, CDR2 FQNNGV, per germline. CDR3 length equals 15 residues. The CDR3, as DNA: TGTGCCAGCAGTTACGACGGGGGGCGAGACACTGAAGCTTTCTTT. Translation gives CASSYDGGRDTEAFF.

This clonotype came up many times. V gene TRBV15 combines with J gene TRBJ1-1; D call uncertain. Germline V gene data show CDR1 as LNHNV and CDR2 as YYDKDF (reference sequence). There are 15 residues in the CDR3. Trimming pared 8 bases from V and 1 base from J, leaving 17 bases between. The CDR3 is CATLDGGRKNTEAFF. CDR3 DNA: TGTGCCACCCTTGATGGTGGACGGAAGAACACTGAAGCTTTCTTT. Full variable domain (rest looked up from reference TRBV15 and TRBJ1-1): DAMVIQNPRYQVTQFGKPVTLSCSQTLNHNVMYWYQQKSSQAPKLLFHYYDKDFNNEADTPDNFQSRRPNTSFCFLDIRSPGLGDTAMYLCATLDGGRKNTEAFFGQGTRLTVV.

The DNA for the CDR3 is TGTGCCAGCAGTTATGGGGGGGGGGGGCTCGGGCAGTTCTTC. It translates to CASSYGGGGLGQFF. V gene TRBV28 combines with J gene TRBJ2-1; tentative D call: TRBD2 (7 bases). V dropped 4 bases and J dropped 12 bases, with 19 bases sitting between them. Germline lookup yields CDR1 MDHEN and CDR2 SYDVKM. The CDR3 runs 14 residues. Filled out from reference TRBV28 and TRBJ2-1, the complete variable domain reads DVKVTQSSRYLVKRTGEKVFLECVQDMDHENMFWYRQDPGLGLRLIYFSYDVKMKEKGDIPEGYSVSREKKERFSLILESASTNQTSMYLCASSYGGGGLGQFFGPGTRLTVL.

This sequence joins TRBV29-1 and TRBJ1-1; weak D call: TRBD1 (5 bases). The CDR3 runs to 15 residues. The germline V and J ends were trimmed by 7 bases and 0 bases, with 18 bases remaining between them. Germline loops: CDR1 SQVTM, CDR2 ANQGSEA. The CDR3 nucleotides read TGCAGCGGGGCTGCGGGGGGATCGGTGAACACTGAAGCTTTCTTT. It codes for CSGAAGGSVNTEAFF.

This rearrangement joins TRBV4-3 to TRBJ1-2; D is undetermined. Trimming took off 2 bases at V and 4 bases at J, with 17 bases between the two ends. The CDR3 loop spans 16 amino acids. Germline loops: CDR1 LGHNA, CDR2 YSLEER. CDR3 sequence: CASSQLLYGVGYGYTF. The CDR3 nucleotides read TGCGCCAGCAGCCAACTACTCTATGGGGTCGGCTATGGCTACACCTTC.

At least ten counts were recorded for this clonotype. This chain links TRBV28 with TRBJ1-2; 12 nucleotides agree with TRBD1. J was trimmed by 8 bases and V by 4 bases; bases with no gene match: 11. The CDR3 consists of 16 residues. In germline, CDR1 is MDHEN, CDR2 SYDVKM. The CDR3 nucleotides read TGTGCCAGCAGTTCACCCCCCGGGACAGGGGGCTTGGGCTACACCTTC. Translation: CASSSPPGTGGLGYTF.

This clonotype was recorded many times. The chain joins TRBV7-2 to TRBJ2-7; D perhaps matches TRBD1 (6 bases). With 5 bases removed from V and 0 bases from J, the gap between germline ends came to 11 bases. The CDR3 length is 14 residues. Germline V gives CDR1 SGHTA, CDR2 FQGNSA. The CDR3 is CASSTGQYSYEQYF. The CDR3 coding sequence is TGTGCCAGCAGCACCGGACAGTACTCCTACGAGCAGTACTTC.

The chain recombines TRBV5-5 with TRBJ2-2, with D unclear. V lost 4 bases, J lost 3 bases, and 7 bases lay in between. The CDR3 consists of 13 residues. The germline gives CDR1 SGHKS, CDR2 YYEKEE (reference sequence). CDR3 loop: CASSPTYTGELFF. The CDR3 DNA sequence: TGTGCCAGCAGCCCGACCTACACCGGGGAGCTGTTTTTT.

This clonotype was seen ten or more times. The rearrangement uses TRBV7-2 and TRBJ1-1; D is undetermined. The CDR3 runs 12 residues. V was shortened by 7 bases and J by 2 bases, with 8 bases between the two germline ends. The germline gives CDR1 SGHTA, CDR2 FQGNSA. In DNA form, the CDR3 reads TGTGCCAGCATGAATATTAACACTGAAGCTTTCTTT. This translates into CASMNINTEAFF.

This clonotype was counted ten times or more. J is TRBJ2-5 and V is TRBV2, with a possible D match to TRBD1 (5 bases). Deletions cut 6 bases from V and 4 bases from J, with 15 bases between. CDR1 is SNHLY, CDR2 FYNNEI, per germline. This CDR3 has 14 residues. The CDR3 DNA reads as TGTGCCAGCAGCCTCCCAGGGATCAGAGAGACCCAGTACTTC. Its protein product is CASSLPGIRETQYF.

This clonotype was observed many times. CDR3: CASSVEASGSRELFF. The CDR3 nucleotides are TGTGCCAGCAGCGTAGAGGCTAGCGGGAGTCGGGAGCTGTTTTTT. The V gene is TRBV9, the J gene TRBJ2-2, with 10 nucleotides matching TRBD2. V shed 0 bases, J shed 9 bases, and the junction held 5 bases outside the gene matches. The CDR3 runs 15 residues. Looked up from germline, CDR1 is SGDLS and CDR2 is YYNGEE. Complete variable domain (other parts from reference TRBV9 and TRBJ2-2): DSGVTQTPKHLITATGQRVTLRCSPRSGDLSVYWYQQSLDQGLQFLIQYYNGEERAKGNILERFSAQQFPDLHSELNLSSLELGDSALYFCASSVEASGSRELFFGEGSRLTVL.

This clonotype was observed a handful of times. The chain links TRBV19 to TRBJ1-5; 7 nucleotides line up with TRBD1. Germline loops: CDR1 LNHDA, CDR2 SQIVND (reference sequence). The CDR3 spans 14 residues. V was clipped by 5 bases and J by 6 bases; unmatched bases: 7. In DNA, the CDR3 is TGTGCCAGTAGTGACAGAGGGGGCTCTCAGCCCCAGCATTTT. Translation: CASSDRGGSQPQHF.

This clonotype has ten or more counts. One end of the junction is discordant with germline, which a read error may explain. The CDR3 region is CASRPDSNTEAFF. Written as DNA, the CDR3 is TGCGCCAGCAGACCCGACAGTAACACTGAAGCTTTCTTT. The chain links TRBV30 to TRBJ1-1; TRBD1 is a possible D gene (5 bases). Germline V CDR1 and CDR2: GTSNPN, SVGIG (reference sequence). The CDR3 has 13 residues. The whole variable domain, remainder taken from reference TRBV30 and TRBJ1-1, is SQTIHQWPATLVQPVGSPLSLECTVEGTSNPNLYWYRQAAGRGLQLLFYSVGIGQISSEVPQNLSASRPQDRQFILSSKKLLLSDSGFYLCASRPDSNTEAFFGQGTRLTVV.